This T cell receptor beta chain is drawn from a study of Graves' ophthalmopathy and Graves' hyperthyroidism. On the study more broadly: Peripheral blood samples were taken at initial diagnosis, before any treatment.

This clonotype came up many times. What it binds is unknown. RNA transcripts were the source from which TCR beta CDR3 regions were amplified. In the first round, RT-PCR was carried out with HTBI primers, and a multiplex PCR formed the second round. From the multiplex PCR reads, TCRdb called clonotypes with MiXCR, one entry per CDR3 protein. The sample includes about 740,000 distinct CDR3 sequences, roughly 41% of them seen just once. CDR3 length: 12 residues. Trimming left V 6 bases short and J 7 bases short, with 12 bases between. Looked up from germline, CDR1 is ENHRY and CDR2 is SYGVKD. Notes on the study in general: Forecasting of ophthalmopathy progression by the model achieved almost 71% sensitivity and more than 72% specificity. Most expanded thyroid clonotypes above 0.001 frequency also appeared in blood.

The authors used Ficoll-Paque density gradient centrifugation to separate PBMCs. The input was approximately 9.3 ml of fresh peripheral blood. The chain links TRBV10-3 to TRBJ1-1, with TRBD1 as a possible D gene (5 bases). Material for sequencing was peripheral blood. This receptor was identified in an adult man with Graves' ophthalmopathy. CDR3: CAIRAGHDEAFF. In DNA form, the CDR3 reads TGTGCCATCAGAGCAGGGCATGATGAAGCTTTCTTT.